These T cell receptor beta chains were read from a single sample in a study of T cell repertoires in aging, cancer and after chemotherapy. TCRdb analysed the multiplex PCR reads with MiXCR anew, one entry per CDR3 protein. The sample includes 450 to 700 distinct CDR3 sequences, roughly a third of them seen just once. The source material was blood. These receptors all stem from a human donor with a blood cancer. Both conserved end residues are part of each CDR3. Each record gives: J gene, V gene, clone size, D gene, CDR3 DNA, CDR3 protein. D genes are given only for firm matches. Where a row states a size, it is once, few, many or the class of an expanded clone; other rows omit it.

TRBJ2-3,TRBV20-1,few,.,TGCAGTGCTAGAAAGTTGGATAGCACAGATACGCAGTATTTT,CSARKLDSTDTQYF
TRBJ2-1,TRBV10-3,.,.,TGTGCCATCAGTGATTTAGGACGGGAGCAGTTCTTC,CAISDLGREQFF
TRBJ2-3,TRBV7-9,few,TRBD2,TGTGCCAGCAGCCTCTATAGCGGGCCAACAGATACGCAGTATTTT,CASSLYSGPTDTQYF
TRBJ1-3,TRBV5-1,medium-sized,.,TGCGCCAGCAGCCCGGACAGCCAGAGCTCTGGAAACACCATATATTTT,CASSPDSQSSGNTIYF
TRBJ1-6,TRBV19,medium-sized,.,TGTGCCAGTACCTCGGTAGGGGTTACGAATTCACCCCTCCACTTT,CASTSVGVTNSPLHF
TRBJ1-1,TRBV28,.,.,TGTGCCAGCAGTTTTAGCACTGAAGCTTTCTTT,CASSFSTEAFF
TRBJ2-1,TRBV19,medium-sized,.,TGTGCCAGTAGACGGCAAAGTGCAATAAATGAGCAGTTCTTC,CASRRQSAINEQFF
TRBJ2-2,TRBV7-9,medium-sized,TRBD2,TGTGCCAGCAGTTCGGACAGGGGACTAGCGGGCGGGGAGCTGTTTTTT,CASSSDRGLAGGELFF
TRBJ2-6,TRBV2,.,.,TGTGCCAGCAGTGAGTTGGGGGTTAGCTCTGGGGCCAACGTCCTGACTTTC,CASSELGVSSGANVLTF
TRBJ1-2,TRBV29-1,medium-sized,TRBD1,TGCAGCGTTGAACTCGCACCGGGACAGGGTGGGGGTTATGGCTACACCTTC,CSVELAPGQGGGYGYTF
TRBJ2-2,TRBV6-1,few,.,TGTGCCAGCAGTGAATGGGTAGCGAGAGGAGCCACCGGGGAGCTGTTTTTT,CASSEWVARGATGELFF
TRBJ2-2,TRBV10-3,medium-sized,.,TGTGCCATCAGTGATCCAGGGTGGTTGGGCACCGGGGAGCTGTTTTTT,CAISDPGWLGTGELFF
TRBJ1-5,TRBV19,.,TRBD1,TGTGCCAGTAGTGCGGGACAGGGGGCTCAGCCCCAGCATTTT,CASSAGQGAQPQHF
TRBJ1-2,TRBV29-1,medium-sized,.,TGCAGCGTTGGTGCGGTGGGCTATGGCTACACCTTC,CSVGAVGYGYTF
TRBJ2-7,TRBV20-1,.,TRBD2,TGCAGTGCTAGAGATGCGGGAGTGACCCCCTACGAGCAGTACTTC,CSARDAGVTPYEQYF
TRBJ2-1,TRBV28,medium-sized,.,TGTGCCAGCAGTTCAAGCGGTAAGCAGTTCTTC,CASSSSGKQFF